This T cell receptor (beta chain) is drawn from a study of cytomegalovirus exposure and HLA in healthy donors. Study summary: Of some 360 genotyped donors, around 76% clustered with self-reported Caucasian donors.

Turning to this clone: Its antigen is not known.

The PCR ran on 60 Vbeta and 13 Jbeta primers. Per the authors' pipeline: In a later analysis, approximately 80 million unique TCR beta chains included roughly 11 million shared by two or more donors. Generated by immunoSEQ multiplex PCR, the TCRdb table keeps only in-frame clones and is missing some. V, J and clone size reflect that table, while D and trimming were determined from the DNA. The sample consists of about 170,000 clones, roughly 80% of them appearing once. The study, taken as a whole, reports: Trimming of TCR beta V- and J-genes showed a link, identified in a later analysis, to a missense DCLRE1C variant. For cytomegalovirus status, the classifier reportedly gave diagnoses with high specificity and sensitivity.

Germline V gene lookup returns CDR1 LGHNA and CDR2 YSLEER. The V and J ends lost 5 bases and 3 bases, in that order; junction bases with no gene match: 10. The CDR3 loop spans 16 amino acids. The TCR originated in a woman between 18 and 30 years old in good health and CMV-seropositive. Source material: PBMCs. The rearrangement uses TRBV4-3 and TRBJ2-7, with 10 bases identical to TRBD2. CDR3 nucleotides: TGCGCCAGCAGCTACCACCTAGCGGGGGATCTCTACGAGCAGTACTTC. Translation: CASSYHLAGDLYEQYF.